These 23 T cell receptor beta chains originate from one sample sequenced in a study of patients and donors after allogeneic stem cell transplantation. TCRdb recomputed calls from the RT-PCR reads with MiXCR, one row per CDR3 protein. This sample has approximately 140,000 distinct CDR3 sequences, with approximately 37% found just once. Material: blood, either unsorted or a sorted T cell fraction (not recorded which). Source of these receptors: a human donor who was either an allogeneic HSCT recipient or a stem cell or donor lymphocyte infusion donor (not recorded which). It is not recorded whose cells these are; they may come from a transplant donor.

Note on this clonotype: The missing conserved phenylalanine or tryptophan at the end of this CDR3 makes a read error likely. The chain uses TRBV5-1 and TRBJ1-4; a possible D gene is TRBD1 (6 bases). V lost 4 bases and J lost 4, with 14 bases in between. Germline lookup yields CDR1 SGHRS and CDR2 YFSETQ. The CDR3 runs 15 residues. For the CDR3, the DNA is TGCGCCAGCAGCCTCTACGGGACAAGTAATGAAAAACTGTTTTTA. Translating it yields CASSLYGTSNEKLFL.

This clonotype was observed a few times. The chain employs TRBV20-1 and TRBJ1-1; D is perhaps TRBD1 (5 bases). V lost 3 bases and J lost 0, with 14 bases in between. The CDR3 sequence is 15 residues long. In germline, CDR1 is DFQATT, CDR2 SNEGSKA (reference sequence). The CDR3 bases are TGCAGTGCTAGGGGGACCGAGGCCATGAACACTGAAGCTTTCTTT. Translating it yields CSARGTEAMNTEAFF.

The J gene is TRBJ2-7, the V gene TRBV6-2 or TRBV6-3; possibly TRBD1 for D (5 bases). The V gene's germline CDR1 is MNHEY and CDR2 SVGEGT. The CDR3 extends over 12 amino acids. V lost 8 bases to trimming and J lost 2 bases, with 10 bases between them. The CDR3 bases are TGTGCCAGCGCCCAGGGAACCTACGAGCAGTACTTC. This encodes CASAQGTYEQYF.

This clonotype came up a few times. The rearrangement uses TRBV12-3 or TRBV12-4 and TRBJ1-2; no definite D call. The V end lost 5 bases, the J end lost 4 bases, and 14 bases lay between the germline ends. The CDR3 totals 14 residues. CDR3 sequence (DNA): TGTGCCAGCAGTGATGATCTAGGGTCCTATGGCTACACCTTC. Its translation is CASSDDLGSYGYTF.

This clonotype was seen a handful of times. The chain joins TRBV6-5 to TRBJ2-2, with TRBD1 as a possible D gene (5 bases). The germline CDR1 and CDR2 sequences are MNHEY and SVGAGI. The CDR3 is 16 amino acids. Trimming cost V 0 bases and J 3 bases, with 11 bases left between them. The CDR3: CASSYSGHYYTGELFF. The CDR3 bases are TGTGCCAGCAGTTACTCTGGACACTATTACACCGGGGAGCTGTTTTTT.

The chain has TRBV5-1 and TRBJ1-4; perhaps TRBD1 as D (6 bases). V was shortened by 7 bases and J by 5 bases, with 18 bases between the two germline ends. Germline V CDR1 and CDR2: SGHRS, YFSETQ. The CDR3 extends over 15 amino acids. The CDR3 sequence: CASAWGGTPNEKLFF. CDR3 sequence (DNA): TGCGCCAGCGCCTGGGGCGGGACACCGAATGAAAAACTGTTTTTT.

The J gene is TRBJ2-5, the V gene TRBV15, with a tentative D call TRBD1 (6 bases). The V end lost 3 bases, the J end lost 8 bases, and 13 bases lay between the germline ends. Germline V lookup: CDR1 LNHNV, CDR2 YYDKDF (reference sequence). The CDR3 has 13 residues. The CDR3 DNA reads as TGTGCCACCAGCAGGCCCCCAGGGGATACCCAGTACTTC. Amino acids: CATSRPPGDTQYF.

This CDR3 reads CASSLALGGRANYGYTF. As DNA, the CDR3 is TGTGCCAGCAGTTTAGCGCTAGGAGGGAGGGCAAACTATGGCTACACCTTC. The chain has TRBV12-3 or TRBV12-4 and TRBJ1-2, with no clear D. The V end was cut by 0 bases, the J end by 2 bases, with 16 bases between. This CDR3 region has 17 residues.

This chain connects TRBV12-3 or TRBV12-4 to TRBJ1-2; TRBD1 might be the D (5 bases). The V gene lost 3 bases and the J gene lost 13 bases, with 12 bases spanning the gap. The CDR3 is 11 residues long. The CDR3 DNA reads as TGTGCCAGCAGTTTTACAGACGGGGCCACCTTC. Translated: CASSFTDGATF.

This clonotype has just a few counts. The rearrangement joins TRBV11-2 to TRBJ1-2, with a weak D call TRBD1 (6 bases). Germline V CDR1 and CDR2: SGHAT, FQNNGV. V was cut by 6 bases and J by 8 bases, with 13 bases left in between. The CDR3 runs to 12 residues. CDR3 in DNA: TGTGCCAGCAGATCTACAGGGCCGGGCTACACCTTC. Its protein is CASRSTGPGYTF.

The V gene is TRBV14, the J gene TRBJ1-2; D call uncertain. The CDR3 length is 15 residues. Between the trimmed V and J ends, which lost 3 bases and 2 bases, there was a span of 13 bases. Per the germline V gene, CDR1 is SGHDN and CDR2 is FVKESK. DNA for the CDR3: TGTGCCAGCAGCCATAGGGTCCTGGGGAACTATGGCTACACCTTC. Protein: CASSHRVLGNYGYTF.

This chain connects TRBV29-1 to TRBJ1-2; D gene ambiguous. V dropped 2 bases and J dropped 0 bases, with 19 bases sitting between them. The germline V gene encodes CDR1 SQVTM and CDR2 ANQGSEA. This CDR3 region has 17 residues. The CDR3 coding sequence is TGCAGCGTTGAACAGATTCCCCGGGGAGGCACTAACTATGGCTACACCTTC. Translation gives CSVEQIPRGGTNYGYTF.

This chain links TRBV13 with TRBJ1-2, with 7 bases lining up with TRBD1. The V segment lost 5 bases and the J segment 4 bases; nucleotides outside the gene matches: 10. The CDR3 spans 15 residues. CDR1 is PRHDT and CDR2 is FYEKMQ in the germline V gene (reference sequence). The CDR3 loop is CASSPNPGTAYGYTF. In nucleotides, the CDR3 is TGTGCCAGCAGCCCAAACCCTGGGACAGCCTATGGCTACACCTTC.

The V call is TRBV3-1, the J call TRBJ1-2; a weak D match, TRBD1 (5 bases). Trimming removed 5 bases from V and 8 bases from J, with 18 bases in between. The length of the CDR3 is 14 residues. CDR1 is LGHDT and CDR2 is YNNKEL in the germline V gene (reference sequence). The DNA of the CDR3 is TGTGCCAGCAGCGGATCGGGGGAGCTTAAGGGCTACACCTTC. As protein: CASSGSGELKGYTF.

The V and J genes are TRBV20-1 and TRBJ1-2; 7 bases line up with TRBD1. The CDR3 sequence is 16 residues long. Trimming took 3 bases from V and 4 from J; bases not matched to a gene: 14. CDR1 is DFQATT, CDR2 SNEGSKA, per germline (reference sequence). The CDR3 spells CSASGVGTEPFYGYTF. The CDR3 region has the DNA TGCAGTGCTAGCGGGGTTGGGACAGAACCGTTCTATGGCTACACCTTC.

This clonotype was seen once. The V call is TRBV4-2, the J call TRBJ1-1; unclear D gene. This CDR3 has 14 amino acids. V was shortened by 3 bases and J by 1 base, with 9 bases between the two germline ends. Germline CDR1 is LGHNA and CDR2 is YNFKEQ. The CDR3 sequence is CASSQVGGNTEAFF. CDR3 DNA: TGTGCCAGCAGCCAGGTCGGAGGGAACACTGAAGCTTTCTTT.

The chain is built from TRBV4-2 and TRBJ2-1; D is tentatively TRBD1 or TRBD2 (5 bases each). The germline V gene has CDR1 LGHNA and CDR2 YNFKEQ. The ends were cut back, 7 bases at V and 9 bases at J, with 22 bases in the middle. CDR3 length: 15 amino acids. CDR3 in DNA: TGTGCCAGCACCCTTCTGTGGGGGACCATCGGTGAGCAGTTCTTC. It encodes CASTLLWGTIGEQFF.

This clonotype occurred a few times. The CDR3 region is CASSPVGRETQYF. The CDR3, as DNA: TGTGCCAGCAGTCCAGTGGGGAGGGAGACCCAGTACTTC. This chain connects TRBV12-3 or TRBV12-4 to TRBJ2-5; tentatively, D is TRBD2 (6 bases). V gave up 5 bases and J gave up 5 bases, with 12 bases separating them. The CDR3 consists of 13 residues.

J is TRBJ1-6 and V is TRBV7-2; D might be TRBD1 (5 bases). CDR1 SGHTA and CDR2 FQGNSA come from the germline V gene. This CDR3 contains 13 residues. Trimming cost V 1 base and J 11 bases, with 9 bases left between them. The CDR3 DNA reads TGTGCCAGCAGCTTAGGGCAGGGAGCACCCCTCCACTTT. The encoded protein is CASSLGQGAPLHF. Together with reference TRBV7-2 and TRBJ1-6, the CDR3 gives the full variable domain: GAGVSQSPSNKVTEKGKDVELRCDPISGHTALYWYRQSLGQGLEFLIYFQGNSAPDKSGLPSDRFSAERTGGSVSTLTIQRTQQEDSAVYLCASSLGQGAPLHFGNGTRLTVT.

The rearrangement joins TRBV6-5 to TRBJ2-1; the D gene is possibly TRBD2 (6 bases). The CDR3 runs 12 residues. Germline V CDR1 and CDR2: MNHEY, SVGAGI. Trimming cost V 5 bases and J 9 bases, with 11 bases left between them. The CDR3 region has the DNA TGTGCCAGCAGTAGACTAGGAGTTGAGCAGTTCTTC. Its protein product is CASSRLGVEQFF.

This clonotype has more than one count but fewer than ten. The rearrangement joins TRBV5-1 to TRBJ2-2; 7 positions match TRBD2. CDR1 SGHRS and CDR2 YFSETQ come from the germline V gene. Trimming removed 6 bases from V and 8 bases from J; junction bases left unmatched: 10. The CDR3 runs 14 residues. CDR3 coding DNA: TGCGCCAGCACCCGGGACTACGGACCAGGGGAGCTGTTTTTT. This sequence encodes CASTRDYGPGELFF. Combining the CDR3 with reference TRBV5-1 and TRBJ2-2 gives the whole variable domain KAGVTQTPRYLIKTRGQQVTLSCSPISGHRSVSWYQQTPGQGLQFLFEYFSETQRNKGNFPGRFSGRQFSNSRSEMNVSTLELGDSALYLCASTRDYGPGELFFGEGSRLTVL.

A few counts support this clonotype. The chain has TRBV25-1 and TRBJ2-1; 11 nucleotides agree with TRBD2. V gave up 6 bases and J gave up 5 bases; unmatched junction bases: 6. CDR1 is MGHDK, CDR2 SYGVNS, per germline. CDR3 length equals 15 residues. CDR3 nucleotides: TGTGCCAGCAGGGAAACGGGACTAGCGGACAATGAGCAGTTCTTC. Its protein product is CASRETGLADNEQFF.

The chain joins TRBV11-2 to TRBJ1-1; D gene ambiguous. Trimming shortened V by 6 bases and J by 4 bases, and 18 bases separated the two germline ends. The CDR3 covers 15 residues. Germline CDR1 reads SGHAT; CDR2 reads FQNNGV. CDR3 nucleotide sequence: TGTGCCAGCAGGACGGCACCCCGCCGGAGCACTGAAGCTTTCTTT. Translating it yields CASRTAPRRSTEAFF.